This T cell receptor (beta chain) is drawn from a study of response to subunit inactivated influenza vaccine. TCRdb recomputed calls from the RT-PCR reads with MiXCR, one row per CDR3 protein. The sample has hundreds of thousands of distinct CDR3 sequences, around 13% seen once. Study results and limitations: Each seasonal flu vaccination may recruit only limited new T cells, authors suggested.

Notes on this clonotype: Its antigen is as yet unknown.

Germline V gene sequence: CDR1 MDHEN, CDR2 SYDVKM. The CDR3 has 14 residues. Trimming took 7 bases from V and 6 from J; bases not matched to a gene: 8. Material: PBMCs from blood, obtained roughly 47 days after vaccination. V gene TRBV28 combines with J gene TRBJ1-1, with TRBD1 matching 10 bases. This sequence was found in a man between 45 and 60 years old who received an inactivated influenza vaccine. CDR3 sequence (DNA): TGTGCCAGCAAACCGGGACAGGGGCAATCTGAAGCTTTCTTT. Its protein is CASKPGQGQSEAFF. The full variable domain, with the rest looked up from reference TRBV28 and TRBJ1-1, is DVKVTQSSRYLVKRTGEKVFLECVQDMDHENMFWYRQDPGLGLRLIYFSYDVKMKEKGDIPEGYSVSREKKERFSLILESASTNQTSMYLCASKPGQGQSEAFFGQGTRLTVV.